This T cell receptor (beta chain) was obtained from a study of cytomegalovirus exposure and HLA in healthy donors. Study details: The study's early data release held around 85 million unique TCRs from HLA-typed donors.

Study-level findings and limits: It emerged from a later analysis that several of the most significant clusters appeared to be linked to common viral pathogens. Excluded were some V segments that proved indistinguishable, including TRBV6-2 and TRBV6-3. In vitro work confirmed that a few CMV-associated chains recognize CMV antigens.

V was pared by 4 bases and J by 3 bases, with 6 bases of the junction left unmatched. CDR3 length: 15 amino acids. Per the germline V gene, CDR1 is SEHNR and CDR2 is FQNEAQ (reference sequence). With regard to this clone: Antigen specificity is unknown.

The PCR used 60 Vbeta and 13 Jbeta primers. Profiling relied on immunoSEQ multiplex PCR, and the TCRdb table lists in-frame clones only, not all of them. The table records 160,000 or so clones, roughly four fifths of them present only once. This receptor was identified in a man aged 40-49 years in good health and CMV-seronegative. V is TRBV7-9 and J is TRBJ2-3, with 8 bases identical to TRBD2. The sample comprised PBMCs. For the CDR3, the DNA is TGTGCCAGCAGCTCCATCGGCGGGAGGACAGATACGCAGTATTTT. It encodes CASSSIGGRTDTQYF.